One sample yielded the 6 T cell receptor beta chains listed below, sequenced in a study of blood T cells in healthy people across ages. A second PCR of roughly 7 to 11 cycles used a sample-barcoded 5' primer and a J-beta primer mix. TCRdb recomputed calls from the 5' RACE reads with MiXCR, one row per CDR3 protein. This table has 1,300,000 or so distinct CDR3 sequences, almost 60% appearing once. The sequenced sample was blood. These receptors all stem from a man between 18 and 29 years old in good health.

This clonotype appeared a single time. The CDR3 region is CASKRGGTNEQYF. Written as DNA, the CDR3 is TGTGCCAGCAAGAGGGGGGGCACCAATGAGCAGTACTTC. V gene TRBV2 combines with J gene TRBJ2-5; tentative D call: TRBD2 (7 bases). The ends were cut back, 7 bases at V and 11 bases at J, with 20 bases in the middle. The CDR3 sequence is 13 residues long. Per the germline V gene, CDR1 is SNHLY and CDR2 is FYNNEI.

The chain links TRBV16 to TRBJ2-1; perhaps TRBD1 as D (6 bases). There are 14 residues in the CDR3. V was pared by 4 bases and J by 8 bases, with 15 bases between. Per the germline V gene, CDR1 is KGHSY and CDR2 is FQNENV. CDR3: CASSPKPGADEQFF. CDR3 in DNA: TGTGCCAGCAGCCCAAAACCAGGGGCCGATGAGCAGTTCTTC.

This rearrangement joins TRBV6-5 to TRBJ2-1; 7 positions agree with TRBD2. The CDR3 spans 14 residues. V shed 6 bases, J shed 8 bases, and the junction held 10 bases outside the gene matches. The germline CDR1 and CDR2 sequences are MNHEY and SVGAGI. CDR3 nucleotides: TGTGCCAGCAGGCCCCCGGGGGGAGTCCATGAGCAGTTCTTC. The encoded protein is CASRPPGGVHEQFF.

The chain links TRBV20-1 to TRBJ2-7, with a tentative D call TRBD2 (5 bases). The CDR3 has 14 amino acids. Trimming stripped 4 bases from V and 0 bases from J, with 13 bases between. CDR1 is DFQATT and CDR2 is SNEGSKA in the germline V gene (reference sequence). CDR3 amino acids: CSANLAGNSYEQYF. The CDR3 coding sequence is TGCAGTGCTAACCTTGCGGGCAACTCCTACGAGCAGTACTTC.

The rearrangement links TRBV5-1 to TRBJ2-3; 7 bases agree with TRBD2. Trimming cost V 1 base and J 0 bases; bases outside gene matches: 14. The germline CDR1 and CDR2 sequences are SGHRS and YFSETQ. CDR3 length: 19 residues. CDR3 coding DNA: TGCGCCAGCAGCTTGCCCAAATACCAACTAGCGACTAGCACAGATACGCAGTATTTT. This codes for CASSLPKYQLATSTDTQYF.

As for this clonotype: The junction departs from germline at one end; a sequencing error may be responsible. This sequence joins TRBV13 and TRBJ1-2; perhaps TRBD1 as D (6 bases). The CDR3 loop spans 16 amino acids. CDR1 is PRHDT, CDR2 FYEKMQ, per germline (reference sequence). This CDR3 is CASSLGGAEGNYGYIF. DNA for the CDR3: TGTGCCAGCAGCCTGGGGGGGGCCGAGGGGAACTATGGCTACATCTTC.